The rows below give T cell receptor beta chains drawn from one sample of a study of blood T cell repertoires in COVID-19. Sequencing was performed with immunoSEQ multiplex PCR; in TCRdb, only in-frame clones are kept and a portion is missing. The table records 45,000 to 65,000 clones, around nine tenths of them present only once. Sample: peripheral blood. The receptor set was obtained from a man of 80 years or more with active or convalescent COVID-19. CDR3s include the opening cysteine and the closing phenylalanine or tryptophan. Fields, in order: D gene, clone size, V gene, J gene, CDR3 DNA, CDR3 protein. A D gene is named only where the DNA matches it firmly. Size is stated for part of the rows, as once, few or many counts, or as a class when the clone is expanded.

D: -
size: once
V: TRBV11-2
J: TRBJ1-1
DNA: TGTGCCAGCAGCTGGAGAACGGGGAACACTGAAGCTTTCTTT
CDR3: CASSWRTGNTEAFF

D: TRBD1
size: -
V: TRBV7-2
J: TRBJ2-1
DNA: TGTGCCAGCAACATATACAGGGGAAATGAGCAGTTCTTC
CDR3: CASNIYRGNEQFF

D: -
size: -
V: TRBV12-3/TRBV12-4
J: TRBJ2-3
DNA: TGTGCCAGCAGTTCCCAGAGCACAGATACGCAGTATTTT
CDR3: CASSSQSTDTQYF

D: -
size: -
V: TRBV4-1
J: TRBJ2-5
DNA: TGCGCCAGCAGCCAATTTGGCGGGACTGGGGCGGAGACCCAGTACTTC
CDR3: CASSQFGGTGAETQYF

D: -
size: -
V: TRBV7-2
J: TRBJ1-3
DNA: TGTGCCAGCAGCTTGGACACTCACTCTGGAAACACCATATATTTT
CDR3: CASSLDTHSGNTIYF

D: -
size: -
V: TRBV3-1/TRBV3-2
J: TRBJ1-6
DNA: TGTGCCAGCAGCCGGAGCTCCTATAATTCACCCCTCCACTTT
CDR3: CASSRSSYNSPLHF

D: TRBD1
size: -
V: TRBV10-3
J: TRBJ2-2
DNA: TGTGCCAGCCGACAGGGAGCCGGGGAGCTGTTTTTT
CDR3: CASRQGAGELFF

D: -
size: once
V: TRBV29-1
J: TRBJ1-1
DNA: TGCAGCGTTGATCCCAGGGAAGGGGCCGAAGCTTTCTTT
CDR3: CSVDPREGAEAFF

D: TRBD2
size: -
V: TRBV30
J: TRBJ2-7
DNA: TGTGCCTGGAGTGTAATTCTGGGACTAGCGGGAGAAGGCGAGCAGTACTTC
CDR3: CAWSVILGLAGEGEQYF

D: -
size: -
V: TRBV28
J: TRBJ1-1
DNA: TGTGCCAGCACTCCTCCCGGGGGGTGGCAACTAACTGAAGCTTTCTTT
CDR3: CASTPPGGWQLTEAFF

D: TRBD1
size: -
V: TRBV11-2
J: TRBJ1-2
DNA: TGTGCCAGCAGCTTGGGCCAGGACAGGACCCTCTATGGCTACACCTTC
CDR3: CASSLGQDRTLYGYTF

D: -
size: -
V: TRBV6-5
J: TRBJ2-3
DNA: TGTGCCAGCAGTTACTCGAAGCGGAGCACAGATACGCAGTATTTT
CDR3: CASSYSKRSTDTQYF

D: TRBD1
size: once
V: TRBV27
J: TRBJ1-1
DNA: TGTGCCAGCAGTCTATACAGGGGGACTGAAGCTTTCTTT
CDR3: CASSLYRGTEAFF

D: TRBD2
size: -
V: TRBV6-2/TRBV6-3
J: TRBJ2-1
DNA: TGTGCCAGCAGTTATTGGACTAGCGGGTCCTACAATGAGCAGTTCTTC
CDR3: CASSYWTSGSYNEQFF

D: -
size: -
V: TRBV7-3
J: TRBJ1-3
DNA: TGTGCCAGCAGCCGCGGGGCTGGAAACACCATATATTTT
CDR3: CASSRGAGNTIYF

D: TRBD2
size: -
V: TRBV27
J: TRBJ2-1
DNA: TGTGCCAGTTCCGGGGTTGGACTAGCGGGATTGATGGTCTACAATGAGCAGTTCTTC
CDR3: CASSGVGLAGLMVYNEQFF

D: TRBD1
size: -
V: TRBV28
J: TRBJ1-2
DNA: TGTGCCAGCAGTACGCTTACAGGGGTCTATGGCTACACCTTC
CDR3: CASSTLTGVYGYTF

D: TRBD2
size: -
V: TRBV10-1
J: TRBJ2-5
DNA: TGCGCCAGCAGTGAGTCAGCAGGGAGGGCAGAGACCCAGTACTTC
CDR3: CASSESAGRAETQYF

D: TRBD1
size: -
V: TRBV19
J: TRBJ2-1
DNA: TGTGCCAGTATGGGGAGGGACGGACAGGGGCGCAATGAGCAGTTCTTC
CDR3: CASMGRDGQGRNEQFF

D: TRBD1
size: -
V: TRBV4-2
J: TRBJ1-3
DNA: TGTGCCAGCAGCCAAGTGCGACAGGGTGGCTCTGGAAACACCATATATTTT
CDR3: CASSQVRQGGSGNTIYF

D: -
size: -
V: TRBV6-2/TRBV6-3
J: TRBJ2-3
DNA: TGTGCCAGCAGTTACCCCAAACCGGGGAGGTACACAGATACGCAGTATTTT
CDR3: CASSYPKPGRYTDTQYF

D: -
size: -
V: TRBV18
J: TRBJ1-1
DNA: TGTGCCAGCTCACCGGAGGGTAGGGGGAACACTGAAGCTTTCTTT
CDR3: CASSPEGRGNTEAFF

D: -
size: -
V: TRBV10-3
J: TRBJ1-2
DNA: TGTGCCATCAGTGAAAACTCGGGAGGGGTCGGCTACACCTTC
CDR3: CAISENSGGVGYTF

D: TRBD2
size: -
V: TRBV19
J: TRBJ2-3
DNA: TGTGCCACCCTAGCGGGATATGACACAGATACGCAGTATTTT
CDR3: CATLAGYDTDTQYF

D: -
size: -
V: TRBV19
J: TRBJ2-1
DNA: TGTGCCAGTAGTACTCAGGGCCATGAGCAGTTCTTC
CDR3: CASSTQGHEQFF

D: TRBD2
size: -
V: TRBV7-2
J: TRBJ2-3
DNA: TGTGCCAGCAGCTTAGGGAACACCGGGACTAGCGGGAGTGCGAATACGCAGTATTTT
CDR3: CASSLGNTGTSGSANTQYF

D: TRBD1
size: -
V: TRBV7-2
J: TRBJ2-7
DNA: TGTGCCAGCAGCATCCCGGGACAGGGGATATACGAGCAGTACTTC
CDR3: CASSIPGQGIYEQYF